The 12 T cell receptor beta chains reported below all come from one sample, sequenced in a study of beta chain features in type 1 diabetes. These receptors are not linked to any known antigen. Study conclusions and caveats: Type 1 diabetes patients had TCRB CDR3s that were shorter (moderately but significantly so) in all four CD4+ subsets.

The whole isolated RNA underwent reverse transcription, so sequencing captured expressed TCRB transcripts. The table came from immunoSEQ multiplex PCR; TCRdb's copy has only in-frame clones and leaves some out. The table records under 300,000 clones, under 20% of them present only once. Specimen: naive CD4+ T cells from blood. The receptors stem from a man between 25 and 39 years old with type 1 diabetes.

This sequence joins TRBV25-1 and TRBJ2-7; no clear D gene. Per the germline V gene, CDR1 is MGHDK and CDR2 is SYGVNS. The CDR3 is 11 amino acids. V lost 5 bases and J lost 3, with 5 bases in between. CDR3 bases: TGTGCCAGCAGTAGAAACTACGAGCAGTACTTC. Translated: CASSRNYEQYF.

The chain couples TRBV7-9 to TRBJ2-5; tentative D call: TRBD2 (5 bases). This CDR3 is built from 13 residues. Trimming left V 4 bases short and J 2 bases short, with 8 bases between. Germline V gene sequence: CDR1 SEHNR, CDR2 FQNEAQ (reference sequence). The DNA for the CDR3 is TGTGCCAGCAGCTATGGACTTCAAGAGACCCAGTACTTC. Its translation is CASSYGLQETQYF.

This clone has only a few counts. The chain carries TRBV30 and TRBJ1-1; 10 positions match TRBD1. Germline loops: CDR1 GTSNPN, CDR2 SVGIG (reference sequence). J lost 1 base, V lost 8 bases, and 4 bases had no gene match. This CDR3 has 13 residues. In DNA, the CDR3 is TGTGCCCGACAGGGGGCCGAGAACACTGAAGCTTTCTTT. As protein: CARQGAENTEAFF.

V is TRBV5-1 and J is TRBJ2-6; D is unresolved. Trimming removed 0 bases from V and 2 bases from J, with 6 bases in between. The CDR3 consists of 15 residues. Germline CDR1 reads SGHRS; CDR2 reads YFSETQ. The CDR3 loop reads CASSLGVAGANVLTF. As DNA, the CDR3 is TGCGCCAGCAGCTTGGGAGTCGCTGGGGCCAACGTCCTGACTTTC.

V and J are TRBV30 and TRBJ1-4, with D hard to call. Germline V gives CDR1 GTSNPN, CDR2 SVGIG (reference sequence). The V end lost 1 base, the J end lost 0 bases, and 9 bases lay between the germline ends. The CDR3 extends over 15 amino acids. CDR3 DNA sequence: TGTGCCTGGAGTGGCCTCGGGGCAACTAATGAAAAACTGTTTTTT. Its protein product is CAWSGLGATNEKLFF.

The rearrangement joins TRBV28 to TRBJ2-7; 10 bases are a match to TRBD2. The CDR3 runs 14 residues. CDR1 is MDHEN and CDR2 is SYDVKM in the germline V gene. Losses at the gene ends were 6 bases for V and 12 bases for J; bases not matched to a gene: 14. The CDR3 region has the DNA TGTGCCAGCAGCCTAAGACTAGCGGGCCCGGGGTGGTACTTC. Amino acids: CASSLRLAGPGWYF.

This clone was seen only a few times. The chain couples TRBV6-5 to TRBJ2-4; D unresolved. CDR1 and CDR2 (germline): MNHEY, SVGAGI. This CDR3 spans 14 amino acids. V gave up 2 bases and J gave up 13 bases, with 18 bases separating them. CDR3 bases: TGTGCCAGCAGTTACCGTGGGGATCGGGCCCACCAGTACTTC. Protein product: CASSYRGDRAHQYF.

This clone has more than one count but fewer than ten. The chain has TRBV30 and TRBJ2-1; 8 bases are shared with TRBD1. Trimming removed 2 bases from V and 5 bases from J; junction bases left unmatched: 17. The CDR3 sequence is 18 residues long. Germline values: CDR1 GTSNPN, CDR2 SVGIG (reference sequence). The CDR3 region is CAWSLNPPDRGDNNEQFF. The CDR3 region has the DNA TGTGCCTGGAGTCTAAACCCGCCCGACAGGGGCGATAACAATGAGCAGTTCTTC.

This clone turned up a few times. The chain employs TRBV29-1 and TRBJ1-1, with D unclear. The germline V gene has CDR1 SQVTM and CDR2 ANQGSEA. CDR3 size: 12 residues. V shed 0 bases and J shed 3 bases, with 5 bases lying between them. This CDR3 is CSVEDTHTEAFF. In DNA form, the CDR3 reads TGCAGCGTTGAAGACACGCACACTGAAGCTTTCTTT.

This clone was observed a few times. This chain uses TRBV28 with TRBJ2-5; tentative D call: TRBD2 (5 bases). V gave up 6 bases and J gave up 4 bases, with 24 bases separating them. Germline loops: CDR1 MDHEN, CDR2 SYDVKM. CDR3 size: 17 residues. The CDR3 DNA is TGTGCCAGCAGCAACGGGATATACGGGCCTCCCCTAGAGACCCAGTACTTC. This sequence encodes CASSNGIYGPPLETQYF.

This clone was seen a few times. This chain connects TRBV2 to TRBJ1-4, with D possibly being TRBD1 (5 bases). This CDR3 region has 13 residues. V dropped 10 bases and J dropped 8 bases, with 17 bases sitting between them. Germline values: CDR1 SNHLY, CDR2 FYNNEI. CDR3 bases: TGTGCCACCGCGGAGGACATGAGGGAAAAACTGTTTTTT. Protein sequence: CATAEDMREKLFF.

This clone was counted only a few times. The rearrangement uses TRBV28 and TRBJ1-5, with D uncertain. Germline V lookup: CDR1 MDHEN, CDR2 SYDVKM. The V and J ends lost 4 bases and 5 bases respectively, with 18 bases between them. This CDR3 is 16 amino acids long. CDR3 nucleotides: TGTGCCAGCAGTTCATCCCTTATCCGGAAGGATCAGCCCCAGCATTTT. Its protein product is CASSSSLIRKDQPQHF.